These 19 T cell receptor beta chains came from one sample sequenced in a study of PD-1 blockade in classical Hodgkin lymphoma. Relapse was seen in all patients after autologous stem cell transplantation, and brentuximab vedotin exposure was variable. TCRdb's table, derived via immunoSEQ multiplex PCR, lists solely in-frame clones and lacks some. The table lists 120,000 to 150,000 clones, about four fifths of them singletons. This specimen consisted of peripheral blood mononuclear cells (PBMCs), obtained before the second cycle of nivolumab. Source of these receptors: a human donor with classical Hodgkin lymphoma.

The V call is TRBV18, the J call TRBJ1-4; D uncertain. Germline-derived CDR1 and CDR2 are KGHSH and LQKENI. V was trimmed by 5 bases and J by 0 bases, leaving 13 bases between them. The CDR3 sequence is 16 residues long. CDR3 region: CASSSGTITTNEKLFF. CDR3 sequence (DNA): TGTGCCAGCTCATCGGGTACGATCACAACTAATGAAAAACTGTTTTTT.

The V and J genes are TRBV23-1 and TRBJ2-7; 8 nucleotides line up with TRBD1. TRBV23-1 is an ORF, and what it does is uncertain. V lost 3 bases, J lost 0 bases, and 22 bases stayed unmatched. The CDR3 is 21 amino acids. In DNA form, the CDR3 reads TGCGCCAGCAGTCATATCTCAACGCTGCGGCCAGGGGGCGCTACCTCCTACGAGCAGTACTTC. Translated, it gives CASSHISTLRPGGATSYEQYF.

The CDR3 coding sequence is TGTGCCAGCAGTTTCCGGGACTACTACAATGAGCAGTTCTTC. Its translation: CASSFRDYYNEQFF. The V call is TRBV6-5, the J call TRBJ2-1; 7 nucleotides align to TRBD2. Per the germline V gene, CDR1 is MNHEY and CDR2 is SVGAGI. The CDR3 contains 14 residues. V shed 4 bases, J shed 3 bases, and the junction held 3 bases outside the gene matches.

V usage is TRBV5-1 and J usage is TRBJ2-3; D unclear. V gave up 4 bases and J gave up 0 bases, with 6 bases separating them. This CDR3 contains 13 residues. Germline loops: CDR1 SGHRS, CDR2 YFSETQ. CDR3: CASSPSSTDTQYF. The CDR3, as DNA: TGCGCCAGCAGCCCGTCTAGCACAGATACGCAGTATTTT.

The rearrangement links TRBV19 to TRBJ2-3; D is possibly TRBD2 (6 bases). Germline V gives CDR1 LNHDA, CDR2 SQIVND (reference sequence). V was clipped by 1 base and J by 2 bases, with 10 bases between them. The CDR3 totals 15 residues. As DNA, the CDR3 is TGTGCCAGTAGTATAGCACGGGGGATCACAGATACGCAGTATTTT. This codes for CASSIARGITDTQYF.

The J gene is TRBJ2-1, the V gene TRBV27; 7 positions agree with TRBD2. The length of the CDR3 is 13 residues. The V and J ends lost 8 bases and 4 bases, in that order; junction bases with no gene match: 5. Germline V gene lookup returns CDR1 MNHEY and CDR2 SMNVEV (reference sequence). For the CDR3, the DNA is TGTGCCAGCTGGGACTACGCATACAATGAGCAGTTCTTC. Translating gives CASWDYAYNEQFF.

V is TRBV5-1 and J is TRBJ2-1, with 8 positions matching TRBD1. In germline, CDR1 is SGHRS, CDR2 YFSETQ. The CDR3 covers 17 residues. V shed 0 bases, J shed 8 bases, and the junction held 13 bases outside the gene matches. The CDR3 DNA sequence: TGCGCCAGCAGCTTGGTCGTGAGTCCAGGGGGCGGGGATGAGCAGTTCTTC. Its translation is CASSLVVSPGGGDEQFF.

The gene calls are TRBV5-1 and TRBJ1-4; D is uncertain. The CDR3 loop spans 15 amino acids. CDR1 is SGHRS, CDR2 YFSETQ, per germline. V was shortened by 2 bases and J by 5 bases, with 13 bases between the two germline ends. The CDR3: CASSLEAGGNEKLFF. CDR3 DNA: TGCGCCAGCAGCTTAGAGGCAGGCGGAAATGAAAAACTGTTTTTT.

This rearrangement joins TRBV7-2 to TRBJ2-7, with D unresolved. Germline V lookup: CDR1 SGHTA, CDR2 FQGNSA. The V end was cut by 3 bases, the J end by 0 bases, with 9 bases between. The CDR3 consists of 14 residues. The CDR3 coding sequence is TGTGCCAGCAGCTTCGGCAGAGCCTCCTACGAGCAGTACTTC. It codes for CASSFGRASYEQYF.

J is TRBJ2-7 and V is TRBV29-1; D is possibly TRBD1 (6 bases). This CDR3 comprises 18 residues. Germline V gene lookup returns CDR1 SQVTM and CDR2 ANQGSEA. V gave up 4 bases and J gave up 2 bases, with 27 bases separating them. CDR3 in DNA: TGCAGCGTTGCCTCCACTGTTTGGGTACAGGGTAAAACCTACGAGCAGTACTTC. It is translated as CSVASTVWVQGKTYEQYF.

The V call is TRBV19, the J call TRBJ2-7; D might be TRBD1 (6 bases). CDR3 size: 13 residues. Germline assignment: CDR1 LNHDA and CDR2 SQIVND (reference sequence). The V end was cut by 6 bases, the J end by 1 base, with 10 bases between. The CDR3 sequence is CASSPQGSYEQYF. The DNA of the CDR3 is TGTGCCAGTAGCCCACAGGGTTCCTACGAGCAGTACTTC.

The J gene is TRBJ2-7, the V gene TRBV11-3, with D possibly called TRBD1 or TRBD2 (5 bases each). The length of the CDR3 is 14 residues. Per the germline V gene, CDR1 is SGHNT and CDR2 is YENEEA. The V and J ends lost 1 base and 3 bases respectively, with 10 bases between them. Here the CDR3 DNA reads TGTGCCAGCAGCTTAGTAGGGGACGACTACGAGCAGTACTTC. It is translated as CASSLVGDDYEQYF. The entire variable domain, with the rest obtained from reference TRBV11-3 and TRBJ2-7, is as follows: EAGVVQSPRYKIIEKKQPVAFWCNPISGHNTLYWYLQNLGQGPELLIRYENEEAVDDSQLPKDRFSAERLKGVDSTLKIQPAELGDSAVYLCASSLVGDDYEQYFGPGTRLTVT.

The gene calls are TRBV9 and TRBJ2-1; the match to TRBD2 covers 9 bases. Losses at the gene ends were 1 base for V and 3 bases for J; bases not matched to a gene: 14. This CDR3 comprises 19 residues. Germline-derived CDR1 and CDR2 are SGDLS and YYNGEE. The CDR3 coding sequence is TGTGCCAGCAGCGTAAAGGGGTCTCGAGCGGGGGGTCTCTACAATGAGCAGTTCTTC. Protein: CASSVKGSRAGGLYNEQFF. Complete variable domain (other parts from reference TRBV9 and TRBJ2-1): DSGVTQTPKHLITATGQRVTLRCSPRSGDLSVYWYQQSLDQGLQFLIQYYNGEERAKGNILERFSAQQFPDLHSELNLSSLELGDSALYFCASSVKGSRAGGLYNEQFFGPGTRLTVL.

V gene TRBV5-5 combines with J gene TRBJ1-2, with D hard to call. The CDR3 loop spans 14 amino acids. CDR1 and CDR2 (germline): SGHKS, YYEKEE (reference sequence). Trimming left V 2 bases short and J 8 bases short, with 16 bases between. The CDR3 protein is CASSFQPGNGGYTF. DNA of the CDR3: TGTGCCAGCAGCTTCCAGCCGGGGAATGGGGGCTACACCTTC.

The chain couples TRBV18 to TRBJ1-1, with D perhaps TRBD1 (5 bases). In germline, CDR1 is KGHSH, CDR2 LQKENI. The length of the CDR3 is 15 residues. V was trimmed by 0 bases and J by 3 bases, leaving 11 bases between them. CDR3 in amino acids: CASSPPWAGDTEAFF. The CDR3 bases are TGTGCCAGCTCACCACCGTGGGCGGGGGACACTGAAGCTTTCTTT.

The chain has TRBV4-1 and TRBJ2-5, with 11 bases matching TRBD2. Trimming removed 1 base from V and 4 bases from J; junction bases left unmatched: 11. Germline CDR1 reads MGHRA; CDR2 reads YSYEKL. CDR3 length: 18 residues. CDR3 sequence: CASSQVRRLAGGGETQYF. For the CDR3, the DNA is TGCGCCAGCAGCCAAGTTCGCCGTCTAGCGGGAGGAGGAGAGACCCAGTACTTC.

J is TRBJ2-5 and V is TRBV7-7; no firm D call. Germline V gives CDR1 SSHAT, CDR2 FNYEAQ (reference sequence). This CDR3 is built from 14 residues. The V end was cut by 4 bases, the J end by 4 bases, with 13 bases between. The CDR3 sequence is CASSSRSGGETQYF. In nucleotides, the CDR3 is TGTGCCAGCAGCTCCAGGTCGGGTGGAGAGACCCAGTACTTC.

The gene calls are TRBV27 and TRBJ2-7; 8 nucleotides line up with TRBD1. The CDR3 is 13 amino acids. Germline-derived CDR1 and CDR2 are MNHEY and SMNVEV (reference sequence). V dropped 4 bases and J dropped 6; count of bases not matched to a gene: 5. The CDR3 reads CASSSNTGGEQYF. DNA for the CDR3: TGTGCCAGCAGTTCTAATACAGGGGGCGAGCAGTACTTC.

The J gene is TRBJ2-5, the V gene TRBV9, with TRBD2 as a possible D gene (6 bases). Trimming stripped 2 bases from V and 3 bases from J, with 14 bases between. The germline V gene has CDR1 SGDLS and CDR2 YYNGEE. This CDR3 region has 15 residues. CDR3: CASSVSGGAEETQYF. Here the CDR3 DNA reads TGTGCCAGCAGCGTTTCAGGAGGGGCAGAAGAGACCCAGTACTTC.